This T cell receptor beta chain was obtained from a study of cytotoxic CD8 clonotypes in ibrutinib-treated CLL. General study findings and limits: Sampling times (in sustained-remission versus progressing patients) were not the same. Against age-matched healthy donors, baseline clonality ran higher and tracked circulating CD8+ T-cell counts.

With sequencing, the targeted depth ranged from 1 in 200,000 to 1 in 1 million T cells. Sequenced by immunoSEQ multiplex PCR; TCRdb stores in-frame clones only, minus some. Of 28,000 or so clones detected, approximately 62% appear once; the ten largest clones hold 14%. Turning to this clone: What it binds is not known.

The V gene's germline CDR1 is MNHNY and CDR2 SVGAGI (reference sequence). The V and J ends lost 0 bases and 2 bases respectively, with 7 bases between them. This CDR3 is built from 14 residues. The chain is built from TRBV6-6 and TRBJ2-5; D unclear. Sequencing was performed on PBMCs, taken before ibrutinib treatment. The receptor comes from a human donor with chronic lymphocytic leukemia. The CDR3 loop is CASSYSTAQETQYF. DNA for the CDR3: TGTGCCAGCAGTTACTCCACAGCACAAGAGACCCAGTACTTC.